This T cell receptor (beta chain) was obtained from a study of T cell changes during pregnancy in multiple sclerosis. CDR1 and CDR2 (germline): MNHEY, SMNVEV (reference sequence). The junction had 14 bases not matched to a gene; V was cut back by 8 bases and J by 0 bases. The CDR3 contains 17 residues. The assay was immunoSEQ multiplex PCR, and TCRdb's table has in-frame clones only and misses some. The repertoire holds around 28,000 clones, about nine tenths seen once, with roughly 0.5% in the top ten. The J gene is TRBJ2-7, the V gene TRBV27; 9 bases are shared with TRBD1. The sequenced sample was CD4+ T cells from peripheral blood mononuclear cells, obtained in the first trimester of pregnancy. The TCR was taken from a female donor in good health, enrolled as a control in a pregnancy study. The chain's CDR3 is CASLRDRVIVRSYEQYF. CDR3 in DNA: TGTGCCAGCCTCCGGGACAGGGTAATTGTTCGCTCCTACGAGCAGTACTTC.